These 18 T cell receptor beta chains share one sample of origin, sequenced in a study of immune characterization of retroperitoneal liposarcoma. Each CDR3 protein gets one entry after TCRdb re-called the PCR reads with MiXCR. Altogether around 10,000 distinct CDR3 sequences are present, around half being singletons, with the ten largest covering 10%. Material: tumor tissue. These receptors all come from a female donor with retroperitoneal liposarcoma.

The chain links TRBV12-3 or TRBV12-4 to TRBJ2-4, with D possibly being TRBD2 (6 bases). V lost 6 bases, J lost 13 bases, and 25 bases lay in between. The CDR3 length is 15 residues. The CDR3 spells CASRLELAPIGEQYF. The DNA of the CDR3 is TGTGCCAGCAGACTTGAACTAGCACCGATTGGTGAGCAGTACTTC.

Only a few counts were recorded for this clonotype. The chain has TRBV12-3 or TRBV12-4 and TRBJ2-3; a weak D match, TRBD2 (6 bases). V lost 4 bases and J 5 bases, leaving 10 bases between the germline ends. The CDR3 runs to 13 residues. The CDR3 DNA follows: TGTGCCAGCAGTTCCGACGGGAGAGATACGCAGTATTTT. This encodes CASSSDGRDTQYF.

J is TRBJ2-3 and V is TRBV6-5; D is ambiguous. CDR3 length: 13 residues. V was cut by 2 bases and J by 3 bases, with 6 bases left in between. The V gene's germline CDR1 is MNHEY and CDR2 SVGAGI. DNA of the CDR3: TGTGCCAGCAGTTACACCGAGACAGATACGCAGTATTTT. This translates into CASSYTETDTQYF.

In this sample, this clonotype is medium-sized. This sequence joins TRBV7-6 and TRBJ2-1; no reliable D call. V lost 1 base and J lost 8, with 18 bases in between. From germline, CDR1 is SGHVS and CDR2 FNYEAQ. The CDR3 extends over 16 amino acids. CDR3 in DNA: TGTGCCAGCAGCTTAGGCCCCACCCAGGATGGCTATGAGCAGTTCTTC. This encodes CASSLGPTQDGYEQFF.

This clonotype has more than one count but fewer than ten. This chain joins TRBV6-1 and TRBJ2-5; 9 nucleotides align to TRBD2. The CDR3 is made up of 12 amino acids. J was trimmed by 11 bases and V by 9 bases; bases with no gene match: 10. Per germline, CDR1 MNHNS and CDR2 SASEGT. The CDR3 region is CASSLRGGEQYF. DNA for the CDR3: TGTGCCAGTAGCTTGCGGGGGGGAGAGCAGTACTTC.

J is TRBJ2-3 and V is TRBV6-1; 7 bases map to TRBD2. The CDR3 is 15 residues long. The V and J ends lost 6 bases and 3 bases, in that order; junction bases with no gene match: 9. Germline V gene data show CDR1 as MNHNS and CDR2 as SASEGT. CDR3 loop: CASRALAARTDTQYF. The CDR3 coding sequence is TGTGCCAGCAGGGCCCTAGCGGCCAGGACAGATACGCAGTATTTT.

This clonotype appeared many times. V usage is TRBV12-3 or TRBV12-4 and J usage is TRBJ2-1, with D perhaps TRBD1 or TRBD2 (5 bases each). The CDR3 length is 12 residues. Trimming pared 7 bases from V and 5 bases from J, leaving 9 bases between. The CDR3 coding sequence is TGTGCCAGCACCGGGACCAACAATGAGCAGTTCTTC. Translating it yields CASTGTNNEQFF.

This clonotype is labeled medium-sized. The chain employs TRBV7-2 and TRBJ2-5; a weak D match, TRBD2 (6 bases). The germline V and J ends were trimmed by 0 bases and 1 base, with 15 bases remaining between them. Per germline, CDR1 SGHTA and CDR2 FQGNSA. The CDR3 length is 17 residues. The CDR3 DNA reads TGTGCCAGCAGCTTAGCGAGACTAGTTAGGGCCCAAGAGACCCAGTACTTC. This codes for CASSLARLVRAQETQYF.

The chain couples TRBV10-1 to TRBJ2-3; D is unresolved. Trimming removed 3 bases at V and 4 bases at J, with 11 bases between. The CDR3 length is 14 residues. CDR1 is WNHNN, CDR2 SYGVQD, per germline (reference sequence). CDR3 region: CASSDSVGSDTQYF. The CDR3 DNA reads as TGCGCCAGCAGTGACTCCGTAGGCTCAGATACGCAGTATTTT.

The chain is built from TRBV12-3 or TRBV12-4 and TRBJ2-1; 9 bases align to TRBD1. This CDR3 has 13 residues. Trimming cost V 3 bases and J 13 bases; bases outside gene matches: 7. CDR3 in amino acids: CASSLKGTGIQFF. CDR3 coding DNA: TGTGCCAGCAGTTTGAAAGGGACAGGGATACAGTTCTTC.

The chain recombines TRBV12-3 or TRBV12-4 with TRBJ2-1; a weak D match, TRBD2 (7 bases). The CDR3 covers 17 residues. Trimming took 4 bases from V and 8 from J, leaving 24 bases between them. The chain's CDR3 is CASSSGRGPRATDEQFF. CDR3 coding DNA: TGTGCCAGCAGTTCCGGGCGGGGGCCGCGGGCTACGGATGAGCAGTTCTTC.

V usage is TRBV27 and J usage is TRBJ2-1; the match to TRBD1 covers 7 bases. The V and J ends lost 7 bases and 4 bases, in that order; junction bases with no gene match: 7. This CDR3 is 14 amino acids long. Germline loops: CDR1 MNHEY, CDR2 SMNVEV (reference sequence). In DNA, the CDR3 is TGTGCCAGCATCCCTCCGGACAGGTACAATGAGCAGTTCTTC. Residues: CASIPPDRYNEQFF.

With respect to this clonotype: Given the absence of the conserved phenylalanine or tryptophan at the CDR3 end, a read error is likely. The gene calls are TRBV6-1 and TRBJ2-1, with D possibly being TRBD1 or TRBD2 (5 bases each). The CDR3 consists of 13 residues. Germline values: CDR1 MNHNS, CDR2 SASEGT. The CDR3 sequence is CTSSEGTSDEQFL. The DNA of the CDR3 is TGTACCAGCAGTGAAGGGACCAGCGATGAGCAGTTCTTA.

The sample holds a few counts of this clonotype. The chain recombines TRBV6-1 with TRBJ2-2; TRBD2 matches 10 bases. The trim removed 8 bases at V and 7 bases at J, leaving 7 bases unmatched. Germline lookup yields CDR1 MNHNS and CDR2 SASEGT. This CDR3 has 14 amino acids. The CDR3 here is CASALAGGGGELFF. DNA for the CDR3: TGTGCCAGCGCATTAGCGGGAGGCGGCGGGGAGCTGTTTTTT.

By proportion, this clonotype is large. The CDR3 DNA reads TGTGCCAGCAAACTCCTTGGACAGAGAGACTACGAGCAGTACTTC. Protein: CASKLLGQRDYEQYF. The chain has TRBV6-1 and TRBJ2-5, with D possibly TRBD1 on 6 matching bases. Judging by the DNA end, TRBJ2-7 fits better; the J call may be wrong. This CDR3 contains 15 residues. Germline loops: CDR1 MNHNS, CDR2 SASEGT.

The rearrangement links TRBV6-8 to TRBJ2-5; weak D call: TRBD2 (6 bases). The DNA end favors TRBJ2-7, so the J call may be wrong. The V gene's germline CDR1 is MNHGY and CDR2 SAAAGT. The CDR3 loop spans 11 amino acids. The CDR3 loop is CASGRSGEQYF. The DNA of the CDR3 is TGTGCCAGCGGGAGGAGCGGCGAGCAGTACTTC.

This clonotype ranks as medium-sized (0.01 to 0.1%). The chain carries TRBV6-1 and TRBJ2-1; D is undetermined. V was trimmed by 10 bases and J by 4 bases, leaving 26 bases between them. The CDR3 has 17 residues. Germline loops: CDR1 MNHNS, CDR2 SASEGT. DNA of the CDR3: TGTGCCACCGCAAAAACCCCTGGGGTTTGGCCGTACAATGAGCAGTTCTTC. It is translated as CATAKTPGVWPYNEQFF.

This rearrangement joins TRBV6-1 to TRBJ2-7; D possibly uses TRBD1 or TRBD2 (5 bases each). Germline V gives CDR1 MNHNS, CDR2 SASEGT. CDR3 length: 14 residues. V was shortened by 6 bases and J by 0 bases, with 12 bases between the two germline ends. The CDR3 region is CASRPGRNSYEQYF. The CDR3, as DNA: TGTGCCAGCAGGCCGGGACGGAACTCCTACGAGCAGTACTTC.